Presented here are 22 T cell receptor beta chains from one specimen sequenced in a study of T-cell reconstitution after alpha-beta-depleted transplantation in children. Unique molecular identifiers were incorporated into the prepared TCRbeta library. In TCRdb, the PCR reads were re-called with MiXCR into one record per CDR3 protein. The sample has approximately 980,000 distinct CDR3 sequences, less than 30% seen once. The specimen was PBMCs, mostly from graft donor cells, collected 360 days after TCRalphabeta/CD19-depleted stem cell transplant. These receptors were taken from a boy younger than two who had a stem cell transplant for SCID, so the T cells may come from the graft donor.

The rearrangement links TRBV20-1 to TRBJ2-2, with 7 bases matching TRBD1. Germline V gene lookup returns CDR1 DFQATT and CDR2 SNEGSKA (reference sequence). The CDR3 covers 15 residues. V was pared by 6 bases and J by 2 bases, with 9 bases of the junction left unmatched. The CDR3 region is CSALRQGTNTGELFF. Here the CDR3 DNA reads TGCAGTGCGCTCCGACAGGGCACCAACACCGGGGAGCTGTTTTTT.

The table lists this clonotype with a few counts. The V call is TRBV11-2, the J call TRBJ2-1, with no clear D. This CDR3 contains 18 residues. Germline lookup yields CDR1 SGHAT and CDR2 FQNNGV. V gave up 5 bases and J gave up 0 bases, with 20 bases separating them. The CDR3 protein is CASSPVPPGLSSYNEQFF. The CDR3 bases are TGTGCCAGCAGCCCTGTCCCCCCAGGCCTAAGCTCCTACAATGAGCAGTTCTTC.

In this sample, this clonotype turned up a few times. This sequence joins TRBV12-3 or TRBV12-4 and TRBJ2-2, with 8 bases lining up with TRBD2. The CDR3 has 18 amino acids. The ends lost 5 bases at V and 1 base at J; junction bases unmatched: 12. CDR3 protein: CASSPPSRLAGNTGELFF. CDR3 in DNA: TGTGCCAGCAGTCCCCCGTCAAGGCTAGCGGGGAACACCGGGGAGCTGTTTTTT.

This chain joins TRBV2 and TRBJ2-1, with TRBD2 identical over 10 bases. Germline trimming cut 4 bases from V and 2 bases from J; bases unmatched to any gene: 14. The CDR3 covers 19 residues. Germline V gives CDR1 SNHLY, CDR2 FYNNEI. In DNA, the CDR3 is TGTGCCAGCAGTGTAAATAGCGGGGGGCGGAGGTTGGCCTACAATGAGCAGTTCTTC. Residues: CASSVNSGGRRLAYNEQFF.

This clonotype was found a few times. For the CDR3, the DNA is TGTGCCAGCAGCGTAGAAGGTGGGGGATTTCGCACAGATACGCAGTATTTT. Protein product: CASSVEGGGFRTDTQYF. The chain links TRBV9 to TRBJ2-3, with D perhaps matching TRBD1 or TRBD2 (5 bases each). CDR1 SGDLS and CDR2 YYNGEE come from the germline V gene. The CDR3 consists of 17 residues. V gave up 0 bases and J gave up 1 base, with 15 bases separating them.

This clonotype occurred a few times. The chain is built from TRBV19 and TRBJ2-7; D is uncertain. Trimming cost V 5 bases and J 0 bases, with 11 bases left between them. This CDR3 comprises 14 residues. The V gene's germline CDR1 is LNHDA and CDR2 SQIVND (reference sequence). CDR3 residues: CASSPAARSYEQYF. Written as DNA, the CDR3 is TGTGCCAGTAGTCCGGCAGCGCGCTCCTACGAGCAGTACTTC. The entire variable domain, with the rest obtained from reference TRBV19 and TRBJ2-7, is as follows: DGGITQSPKYLFRKEGQNVTLSCEQNLNHDAMYWYRQDPGQGLRLIYYSQIVNDFQKGDIAEGYSVSREKKESFPLTVTSAQKNPTAFYLCASSPAARSYEQYFGPGTRLTVT.

This chain joins TRBV12-3 or TRBV12-4 and TRBJ2-3, with 9 bases aligning to TRBD1. The CDR3 runs 15 residues. V shed 6 bases, J shed 2 bases, and the junction held 6 bases outside the gene matches. For the CDR3, the DNA is TGTGCCAGCAGCTGGGGACAGGGATTCACAGATACGCAGTATTTT. Translation gives CASSWGQGFTDTQYF.

This clonotype was counted a few times. The V and J genes are TRBV27 and TRBJ2-7; no reliable D call. The CDR3 extends over 12 amino acids. The germline gives CDR1 MNHEY, CDR2 SMNVEV (reference sequence). V dropped 7 bases and J dropped 3 bases, with 10 bases sitting between them. The CDR3 nucleotides are TGTGCCAGCACTCCTGGTGGCTACGAGCAGTACTTC. Its translation: CASTPGGYEQYF.

The chain joins TRBV29-1 to TRBJ2-3, with D perhaps matching TRBD2 (5 bases). This CDR3 spans 15 amino acids. Germline lookup yields CDR1 SQVTM and CDR2 ANQGSEA. V was trimmed by 5 bases and J by 4 bases, leaving 19 bases between them. CDR3 nucleotide sequence: TGCAGCGTTCCGGGAACCAGACGAAGCGCAGATACGCAGTATTTT. Its translation: CSVPGTRRSADTQYF.

As DNA, the CDR3 is TGTGCTTTCGGGGGGGTAGGCACTGAAGCTTTCTTT. It encodes CAFGGVGTEAFF. The chain combines TRBV24-1 with TRBJ1-1; D may be TRBD1 (5 bases). This CDR3 contains 12 residues. CDR1 and CDR2 (germline): KGHDR, SFDVKD.

This clonotype was seen a few times. The chain recombines TRBV10-3 with TRBJ2-5, with 13 bases fitting TRBD2. V was clipped by 10 bases and J by 2 bases; unmatched bases: 4. The CDR3 consists of 14 residues. Germline V CDR1 and CDR2: ENHRY, SYGVKD. The CDR3 sequence is CATRLAGGQETQYF. CDR3 nucleotides: TGTGCCACCAGACTAGCGGGGGGTCAAGAGACCCAGTACTTC.

This clonotype was picked up a small number of times. The V and J genes are TRBV12-3 or TRBV12-4 and TRBJ2-1; 7 nucleotides align to TRBD1. V trimming: 8 bases; J trimming: 8 bases; junction bases outside the gene matches: 6. This CDR3 region has 12 residues. CDR3 amino acids: CASEGARDEQFF. The CDR3 DNA reads as TGTGCCAGCGAGGGGGCTAGGGATGAGCAGTTCTTC.

J is TRBJ2-7 and V is TRBV12-3 or TRBV12-4, with 12 nucleotides matching TRBD2. The length of the CDR3 is 17 residues. With 3 bases clipped from V and 0 bases from J, the junction kept 6 bases outside the gene matches. The CDR3 region has the DNA TGTGCCAGCAGTTTGGCTAGCGGGGGGGCCTACTCCTACGAGCAGTACTTC. Protein sequence: CASSLASGGAYSYEQYF.

Here the CDR3 DNA reads TGTGCCAGCAGTCCCCTCAAGACTAGCGGGAACACAGATACGCAGTATTTT. Translation gives CASSPLKTSGNTDTQYF. The chain recombines TRBV12-3 or TRBV12-4 with TRBJ2-3; 11 bases agree with TRBD2. The CDR3 length is 17 residues. V dropped 5 bases and J dropped 2; count of bases not matched to a gene: 9.

This chain uses TRBV29-1 with TRBJ2-1; D might be TRBD1 (6 bases). V lost 7 bases and J lost 2, with 15 bases in between. The CDR3 is 14 residues long. Germline CDR1 is SQVTM and CDR2 is ANQGSEA. The CDR3 coding sequence is TGCAGCGCCACCCTGGGACAAGCCTACAATGAGCAGTTCTTC. It yields the protein CSATLGQAYNEQFF.

The table lists this clonotype with a few counts. CDR3 region: CASSIRQGPWTEAFF. The CDR3 nucleotides read TGCGCCAGCAGCATACGACAGGGTCCTTGGACTGAAGCTTTCTTT. This sequence joins TRBV5-1 and TRBJ1-1, with 7 positions matching TRBD1. With V trimmed by 4 bases and J by 5 bases, 11 bases remained unmatched. Germline V lookup: CDR1 SGHRS, CDR2 YFSETQ. This CDR3 is built from 15 residues. The variable domain in full, completed from reference TRBV5-1 and TRBJ1-1, reads KAGVTQTPRYLIKTRGQQVTLSCSPISGHRSVSWYQQTPGQGLQFLFEYFSETQRNKGNFPGRFSGRQFSNSRSEMNVSTLELGDSALYLCASSIRQGPWTEAFFGQGTRLTVV.

The chain carries TRBV15 and TRBJ2-5, with D tentatively TRBD2 (6 bases). Germline CDR1 LNHNV, CDR2 YYDKDF (reference sequence). There are 17 residues in the CDR3. V was cut by 1 base and J by 3 bases, with 18 bases left in between. The CDR3: CATSRVWAGPIKETQYF. For the CDR3, the DNA is TGTGCCACCAGCAGAGTGTGGGCGGGACCCATAAAAGAGACCCAGTACTTC.

The chain couples TRBV2 to TRBJ2-1, with D possibly being TRBD1 or TRBD2 (5 bases each). The V end lost 4 bases, the J end lost 6 bases, and 19 bases lay between the germline ends. The V gene's germline CDR1 is SNHLY and CDR2 FYNNEI. This CDR3 is 16 amino acids long. CDR3 sequence reads: CASSASRDRVLNEQFF. Here the CDR3 DNA reads TGTGCCAGCAGTGCGAGTCGGGACCGGGTTCTCAATGAGCAGTTCTTC.

This clonotype was picked up many times. The chain carries TRBV27 and TRBJ2-7, with TRBD2 matching over 7 bases. Germline loops: CDR1 MNHEY, CDR2 SMNVEV (reference sequence). With V trimmed by 9 bases and J by 1 base, 6 bases remained unmatched. The CDR3 consists of 13 residues. CDR3 DNA: TGTGCCAGTTCTAGCGGTACATCCTACGAGCAGTACTTC. Translated, it gives CASSSGTSYEQYF.

This clonotype was observed many times. This chain links TRBV2 with TRBJ2-5; D ambiguous. The V gene's germline CDR1 is SNHLY and CDR2 FYNNEI. The CDR3 totals 12 residues. The ends were cut back, 1 base at V and 3 bases at J, with 3 bases in the middle. The CDR3 is CASSEGEETQYF. CDR3 sequence (DNA): TGTGCCAGCAGTGAAGGGGAAGAGACCCAGTACTTC.

V gene TRBV12-3 or TRBV12-4 combines with J gene TRBJ2-1, with 9 bases that match TRBD1. This CDR3 contains 14 residues. Trimming at V came to 6 bases and at J to 10 bases, leaving 10 bases not matched to a gene. The CDR3 here is CASSDQTGGWEQFF. The CDR3 DNA reads as TGTGCCAGCAGCGACCAAACAGGGGGCTGGGAGCAGTTCTTC.

The table lists this clonotype with a few counts. This rearrangement joins TRBV7-2 to TRBJ2-1; D ambiguous. Germline V gene lookup returns CDR1 SGHTA and CDR2 FQGNSA. The CDR3 sequence is 13 residues long. V was shortened by 3 bases and J by 9 bases, with 12 bases between the two germline ends. The CDR3 spells CASSFSVLAEQFF. CDR3 nucleotide sequence: TGTGCCAGCAGCTTTTCAGTTTTGGCTGAGCAGTTCTTC. Full variable domain (remainder filled in from reference TRBV7-2 and TRBJ2-1): GAGVSQSPSNKVTEKGKDVELRCDPISGHTALYWYRQSLGQGLEFLIYFQGNSAPDKSGLPSDRFSAERTGGSVSTLTIQRTQQEDSAVYLCASSFSVLAEQFFGPGTRLTVL.